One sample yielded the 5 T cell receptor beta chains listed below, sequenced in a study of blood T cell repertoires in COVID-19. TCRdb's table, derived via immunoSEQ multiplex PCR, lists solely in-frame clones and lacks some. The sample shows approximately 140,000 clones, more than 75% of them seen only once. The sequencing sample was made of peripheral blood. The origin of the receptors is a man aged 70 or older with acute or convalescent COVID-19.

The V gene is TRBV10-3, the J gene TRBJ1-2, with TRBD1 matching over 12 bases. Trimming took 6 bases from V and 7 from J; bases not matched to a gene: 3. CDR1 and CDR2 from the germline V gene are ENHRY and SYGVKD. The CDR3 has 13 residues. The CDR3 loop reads CAIRGQGALGYTF. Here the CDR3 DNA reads TGTGCCATCAGGGGACAGGGGGCGCTTGGCTACACCTTC.

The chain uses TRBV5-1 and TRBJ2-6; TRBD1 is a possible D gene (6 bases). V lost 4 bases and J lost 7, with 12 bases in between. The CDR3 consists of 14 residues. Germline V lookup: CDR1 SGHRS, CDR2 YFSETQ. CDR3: CASSRDRTANVLTF. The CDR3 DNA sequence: TGCGCCAGCAGCCGCGACAGGACAGCCAACGTCCTGACTTTC.

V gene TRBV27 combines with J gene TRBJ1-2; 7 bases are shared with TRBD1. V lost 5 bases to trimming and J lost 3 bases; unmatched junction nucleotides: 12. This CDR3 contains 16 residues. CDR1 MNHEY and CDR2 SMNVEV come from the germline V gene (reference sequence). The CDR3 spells CASSPRQGWADYGYTF. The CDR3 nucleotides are TGTGCCAGCAGTCCCCGACAGGGCTGGGCGGACTATGGCTACACCTTC.

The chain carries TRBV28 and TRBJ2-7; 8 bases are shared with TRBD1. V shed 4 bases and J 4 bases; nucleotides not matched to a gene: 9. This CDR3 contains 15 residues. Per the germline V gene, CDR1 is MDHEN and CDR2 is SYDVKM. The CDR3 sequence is CASSSAGTGVYEQYF. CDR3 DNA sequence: TGTGCCAGCAGTTCCGCTGGGACAGGAGTGTACGAGCAGTACTTC.

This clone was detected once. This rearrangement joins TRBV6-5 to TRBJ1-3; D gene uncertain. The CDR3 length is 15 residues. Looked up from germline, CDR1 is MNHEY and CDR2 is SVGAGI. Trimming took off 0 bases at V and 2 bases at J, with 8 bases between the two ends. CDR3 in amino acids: CASSYSGKAGNTIYF. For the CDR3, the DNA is TGTGCCAGCAGTTACTCGGGCAAGGCTGGAAACACCATATATTTT.